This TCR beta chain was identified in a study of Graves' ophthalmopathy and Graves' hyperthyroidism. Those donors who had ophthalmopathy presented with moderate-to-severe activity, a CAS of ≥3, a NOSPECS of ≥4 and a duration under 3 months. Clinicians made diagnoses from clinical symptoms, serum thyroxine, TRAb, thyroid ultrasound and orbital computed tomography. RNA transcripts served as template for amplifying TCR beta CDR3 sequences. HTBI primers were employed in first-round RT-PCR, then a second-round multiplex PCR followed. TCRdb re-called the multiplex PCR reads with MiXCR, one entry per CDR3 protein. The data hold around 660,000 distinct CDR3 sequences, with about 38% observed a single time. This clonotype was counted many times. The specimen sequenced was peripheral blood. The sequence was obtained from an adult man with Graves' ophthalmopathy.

The CDR3 nucleotides are TGTGCCAGTAGCGTTGGACAGGGACGAGGTCAGCCCCAGCATTTT. It translates to CASSVGQGRGQPQHF. This rearrangement joins TRBV19 to TRBJ1-5, with 8 bases lining up with TRBD1. After removal of 6 bases from V and 6 bases from J, the junction contained 10 bases not matched to a gene. The CDR3 covers 15 residues. Germline values: CDR1 LNHDA, CDR2 SQIVND (reference sequence). Variable domain in full (rest from reference TRBV19 and TRBJ1-5): DGGITQSPKYLFRKEGQNVTLSCEQNLNHDAMYWYRQDPGQGLRLIYYSQIVNDFQKGDIAEGYSVSREKKESFPLTVTSAQKNPTAFYLCASSVGQGRGQPQHFGDGTRLSIL.